The 31 T cell receptor beta chains below were found in one sample sequenced in a study of shared clonotypes between healthy human individuals. Clones were read by immunoSEQ multiplex PCR, and TCRdb kept only the in-frame ones, dropping some. The data show about 680,000 clones, less than 80% seen once. Sequencing was done on a sample of memory CD4+ T cells sorted from blood. Subset specified: CD45RA-negative fraction. These receptors all stem from a woman younger than 45 in good health.

This chain uses TRBV25-1 with TRBJ2-3, with a possible D match to TRBD2 (5 bases). With 2 bases removed from V and 8 bases from J, the gap between germline ends came to 8 bases. The CDR3 sequence is 12 residues long. Germline V gene sequence: CDR1 MGHDK, CDR2 SYGVNS. CDR3 DNA: TGTGCCAGCAGTGAAAACCGGGGTACGCAGTATTTT. Translated: CASSENRGTQYF.

The J gene is TRBJ2-5, the V gene TRBV7-9, with D possibly matching TRBD1 (7 bases). Per the germline V gene, CDR1 is SEHNR and CDR2 is FQNEAQ (reference sequence). This CDR3 is built from 14 residues. V was trimmed by 6 bases and J by 7 bases, leaving 18 bases between them. The CDR3 DNA reads as TGTGCCAGCAGTCGCGACAGGGAGGTTTTGACCCAGTACTTC. It is translated as CASSRDREVLTQYF.

This clone was observed a few times. This chain links TRBV7-9 with TRBJ2-2, with 7 bases lining up with TRBD1. The germline V gene has CDR1 SEHNR and CDR2 FQNEAQ (reference sequence). This CDR3 is built from 15 residues. The V and J ends lost 5 bases and 4 bases, in that order; junction bases with no gene match: 7. Here the CDR3 reads CASSRDSQVTGELFF. As DNA, the CDR3 is TGTGCCAGCAGCCGGGACAGCCAGGTCACCGGGGAGCTGTTTTTT.

The J gene is TRBJ2-1, the V gene TRBV9; D is undetermined. The germline gives CDR1 SGDLS, CDR2 YYNGEE. This CDR3 contains 14 residues. Deletions cut 3 bases from V and 6 bases from J, with 13 bases between. The CDR3 DNA reads TGTGCCAGCAGCGCCACACACAGCCCCAATGAGCAGTTCTTC. Its protein is CASSATHSPNEQFF. The full variable domain, rest sourced from reference TRBV9 and TRBJ2-1, is DSGVTQTPKHLITATGQRVTLRCSPRSGDLSVYWYQQSLDQGLQFLIQYYNGEERAKGNILERFSAQQFPDLHSELNLSSLELGDSALYFCASSATHSPNEQFFGPGTRLTVL.

The rearrangement joins TRBV7-9 to TRBJ1-4; D call uncertain. V lost 3 bases and J lost 8, with 4 bases in between. The germline gives CDR1 SEHNR, CDR2 FQNEAQ (reference sequence). This CDR3 is built from 11 residues. CDR3 region: CASSLTEKLFF. As DNA, the CDR3 is TGTGCCAGCAGCTTGACCGAAAAACTGTTTTTT.

The genes are TRBV28 and TRBJ1-5; perhaps TRBD1 as D (5 bases). In germline, CDR1 is MDHEN, CDR2 SYDVKM. The CDR3 has 14 residues. V was pared by 6 bases and J by 2 bases, with 11 bases between. Here the CDR3 reads CASRGGLGNQPQHF. CDR3 sequence (DNA): TGTGCCAGCAGGGGGGGTTTGGGCAATCAGCCCCAGCATTTT.

The chain couples TRBV18 to TRBJ2-1; weak D call: TRBD1 (6 bases). Trimming cost V 6 bases and J 6 bases, with 12 bases left between them. The germline V gene has CDR1 KGHSH and CDR2 LQKENI. CDR3 length: 13 amino acids. The CDR3 DNA sequence: TGTGCCAGCTCTCCGCAGGGGCTCAATGAGCAGTTCTTC. Its protein product is CASSPQGLNEQFF.

This clone was observed a few times. The chain combines TRBV10-1 with TRBJ2-2; unclear D gene. Germline lookup yields CDR1 WNHNN and CDR2 SYGVQD (reference sequence). The CDR3 covers 13 residues. V was shortened by 0 bases and J by 4 bases, with 3 bases between the two germline ends. The CDR3 DNA follows: TGCGCCAGCAGTGAGTCTGGCACCGGGGAGCTGTTTTTT. Its translation is CASSESGTGELFF.

The chain joins TRBV7-9 to TRBJ2-3; D remains ambiguous. V was shortened by 4 bases and J by 4 bases, with 9 bases between the two germline ends. The CDR3 totals 13 residues. Germline V lookup: CDR1 SEHNR, CDR2 FQNEAQ (reference sequence). CDR3 sequence: CASSSPVPDTQYF. The DNA of the CDR3 is TGTGCCAGCAGCTCCCCTGTCCCAGATACGCAGTATTTT.

This clone came up a few times. The V call is TRBV18, the J call TRBJ1-4; D possibly corresponds to TRBD1 (6 bases). The CDR3 is 16 residues long. Germline values: CDR1 KGHSH, CDR2 LQKENI. V lost 5 bases, J lost 8 bases, and 21 bases lay in between. The CDR3 nucleotides read TGTGCCAGCTCAGTACGACAGGCTCGAGGAGTGGAAAAACTGTTTTTT. Protein product: CASSVRQARGVEKLFF.

The chain combines TRBV14 with TRBJ2-7; no clear D. This CDR3 spans 12 amino acids. Trimming pared 4 bases from V and 3 bases from J, leaving 7 bases between. Germline V gives CDR1 SGHDN, CDR2 FVKESK. The CDR3 DNA reads as TGTGCCAGCAGCCGATTAAACTACGAGCAGTACTTC. Translating gives CASSRLNYEQYF.

This clone has ten or more counts. The rearrangement links TRBV27 to TRBJ2-3, with 10 bases identical to TRBD1. The CDR3 consists of 16 residues. Germline loops: CDR1 MNHEY, CDR2 SMNVEV (reference sequence). V trimming: 2 bases; J trimming: 3 bases; junction bases outside the gene matches: 5. DNA for the CDR3: TGTGCCAGCAGTTTAAGATCGGGACAGGGGACAGATACGCAGTATTTT. Protein product: CASSLRSGQGTDTQYF.

This clone came up once. This chain connects TRBV7-2 to TRBJ2-5, with TRBD1 as a possible D gene (5 bases). Germline V gene sequence: CDR1 SGHTA, CDR2 FQGNSA. The CDR3 spans 18 residues. The V and J ends lost 5 bases and 1 base respectively, with 23 bases between them. The CDR3, as DNA: TGTGCCAGCAGCCCCGGCCCTGTGTTGATCCAGGGCCAAGAGACCCAGTACTTC. Protein: CASSPGPVLIQGQETQYF.

This chain links TRBV19 with TRBJ2-1, with unresolved D. Between the trimmed V and J ends, which lost 6 bases and 15 bases, there was a span of 21 bases. The CDR3 consists of 13 residues. Looked up from germline, CDR1 is LNHDA and CDR2 is SQIVND (reference sequence). The DNA of the CDR3 is TGTGCCAGTAGGGCTAGAGAGGCGGCCTCCGCGTTCTTC. Translation: CASRAREAASAFF. Variable domain in full (rest from reference TRBV19 and TRBJ2-1): DGGITQSPKYLFRKEGQNVTLSCEQNLNHDAMYWYRQDPGQGLRLIYYSQIVNDFQKGDIAEGYSVSREKKESFPLTVTSAQKNPTAFYLCASRAREAASAFFGPGTRLTVL.

This clone was seen a few times. This chain uses TRBV7-3 with TRBJ2-1, with 10 bases aligning to TRBD2. Germline assignment: CDR1 SGHTA and CDR2 FQGTGA. V lost 4 bases, J lost 6 bases, and 6 bases stayed unmatched. The length of the CDR3 is 15 residues. This CDR3 is CASSSRLAGINEQFF. The CDR3 DNA reads TGTGCCAGCAGCTCCCGACTAGCGGGTATCAATGAGCAGTTCTTC.

The chain recombines TRBV4-1 with TRBJ2-2, with D tentatively TRBD2 (6 bases). V gave up 1 base and J gave up 7 bases, with 13 bases separating them. This CDR3 has 15 amino acids. Germline assignment: CDR1 MGHRA and CDR2 YSYEKL. This CDR3 is CASSQVRGQGGELFF. The CDR3 nucleotides are TGCGCCAGCAGCCAAGTGCGGGGTCAGGGCGGGGAGCTGTTTTTT.

The chain links TRBV28 to TRBJ1-2; D not resolved. The CDR3 sequence is 12 residues long. Germline CDR1 and CDR2: MDHEN and SYDVKM. Trimming cost V 3 bases and J 5 bases, with 7 bases left between them. CDR3 protein: CASSFYRYGYTF. In DNA form, the CDR3 reads TGTGCCAGCAGTTTTTATCGGTATGGCTACACCTTC.

The chain uses TRBV25-1 and TRBJ2-7, with D unresolved. This CDR3 contains 12 residues. V lost 5 bases and J lost 2, with 7 bases in between. Per the germline V gene, CDR1 is MGHDK and CDR2 is SYGVNS. CDR3 DNA sequence: TGTGCCAGCAGTTCATTTACCTACGAGCAGTACTTC. Amino acids: CASSSFTYEQYF.

This chain links TRBV6-5 with TRBJ2-7; TRBD1 matches 7 bases. CDR1 is MNHEY, CDR2 SVGAGI, per germline. The CDR3 consists of 14 residues. Trimming cost V 5 bases and J 3 bases; bases outside gene matches: 7. In DNA form, the CDR3 reads TGTGCCAGCAGTCGGGACAGAATGAACTACGAGCAGTACTTC. Protein sequence: CASSRDRMNYEQYF.

The chain couples TRBV29-1 to TRBJ1-1; 9 bases are a match to TRBD1. The germline CDR1 and CDR2 sequences are SQVTM and ANQGSEA. This CDR3 is built from 13 residues. V was clipped by 7 bases and J by 2 bases; unmatched bases: 5. CDR3 region: CSARTGVNTEAFF. Here the CDR3 DNA reads TGCAGCGCCCGGACAGGGGTAAACACTGAAGCTTTCTTT.

The chain has TRBV19 and TRBJ1-5, with 9 bases matching TRBD1. Trimming removed 5 bases from V and 4 bases from J; junction bases left unmatched: 6. CDR3 length: 15 amino acids. The germline gives CDR1 LNHDA, CDR2 SQIVND (reference sequence). The CDR3 DNA sequence: TGTGCCAGTAGTCTGGGACAGGGTGGGAATCAGCCCCAGCATTTT. Amino acid sequence: CASSLGQGGNQPQHF.

This clone was detected once. This CDR3 is CASSLRQINYEQYF. The CDR3 nucleotides are TGTGCCAGCAGTTTACGACAGATAAACTACGAGCAGTACTTC. The V call is TRBV27, the J call TRBJ2-7, with D perhaps matching TRBD1 (5 bases). Germline V gives CDR1 MNHEY, CDR2 SMNVEV (reference sequence). The CDR3 consists of 14 residues. V was clipped by 2 bases and J by 3 bases, with 11 bases between them.

This CDR3 reads CACKGGVHYEQYF. CDR3 sequence (DNA): TGTGCCTGCAAAGGAGGAGTCCACTACGAGCAGTACTTC. The J gene is TRBJ2-7, the V gene TRBV30; a weak D match, TRBD2 (5 bases). The CDR3 covers 13 residues. CDR1 GTSNPN and CDR2 SVGIG come from the germline V gene (reference sequence). Trimming removed 6 bases at V and 3 bases at J, with 15 bases between.

This chain joins TRBV7-6 and TRBJ1-2, with 7 bases identical to TRBD1. Trimming at V came to 5 bases and at J to 2 bases, leaving 17 bases not matched to a gene. Germline lookup yields CDR1 SGHVS and CDR2 FNYEAQ. This CDR3 has 18 residues. The CDR3 loop reads CASSLNPLDPGGNYGYTF. Here the CDR3 DNA reads TGTGCCAGCAGCCTCAACCCACTAGACCCAGGGGGAAACTATGGCTACACCTTC.

The chain has TRBV7-2 and TRBJ2-7; D might be TRBD1 (6 bases). There are 15 residues in the CDR3. V shed 5 bases and J shed 2 bases, with 16 bases lying between them. Looked up from germline, CDR1 is SGHTA and CDR2 is FQGNSA. CDR3 loop: CASSPQTTGTYEQYF. The CDR3 bases are TGTGCCAGCAGCCCCCAGACCACAGGGACCTACGAGCAGTACTTC. The full variable domain, in which reference TRBV7-2 and TRBJ2-7 provide the parts outside the CDR3, is GAGVSQSPSNKVTEKGKDVELRCDPISGHTALYWYRQSLGQGLEFLIYFQGNSAPDKSGLPSDRFSAERTGGSVSTLTIQRTQQEDSAVYLCASSPQTTGTYEQYFGPGTRLTVT.

The chain couples TRBV2 to TRBJ2-7, with TRBD2 matching 7 bases. Trimming took 2 bases from V and 6 from J; bases not matched to a gene: 10. This CDR3 is built from 15 residues. Looked up from germline, CDR1 is SNHLY and CDR2 is FYNNEI. CDR3 DNA: TGTGCCAGCAGTGAAAGGCTAGCGGCTACTCCCGAGCAGTACTTC. Translated, it gives CASSERLAATPEQYF.

This chain joins TRBV10-2 and TRBJ1-3, with D tentatively TRBD1 (6 bases). Germline loops: CDR1 WSHSY, CDR2 SAAADI. Trimming cost V 0 bases and J 0 bases, with 9 bases left between them. CDR3 length equals 16 residues. CDR3 DNA sequence: TGCGCCAGCAGTGAGTCGGGACACTCCTCTGGAAACACCATATATTTT. Its translation is CASSESGHSSGNTIYF.

This clone was detected once. The rearrangement uses TRBV4-1 and TRBJ2-1; D unclear. Germline V gene lookup returns CDR1 MGHRA and CDR2 YSYEKL. The CDR3 extends over 12 amino acids. V was pared by 1 base and J by 10 bases, with 8 bases between. CDR3 loop: CASSQGGSEQFF. Written as DNA, the CDR3 is TGCGCCAGCAGCCAAGGGGGTTCCGAGCAGTTCTTC.

The chain carries TRBV2 and TRBJ2-7; TRBD2 is a possible D gene (6 bases). V dropped 6 bases and J dropped 9 bases, with 18 bases sitting between them. CDR1 and CDR2 from the germline V gene are SNHLY and FYNNEI. The CDR3 loop spans 13 amino acids. CDR3 sequence: CASRGEAGMGQYF. The CDR3 region has the DNA TGTGCCAGCAGGGGCGAGGCGGGAATGGGGCAGTACTTC. Together with reference TRBV2 and TRBJ2-7, the CDR3 gives the full variable domain: EPEVTQTPSHQVTQMGQEVILRCVPISNHLYFYWYRQILGQKVEFLVSFYNNEISEKSEIFDDQFSVERPDGSNFTLKIRSTKLEDSAMYFCASRGEAGMGQYFGPGTRLTVT.

The V and J genes are TRBV14 and TRBJ1-1; D not resolved. The germline gives CDR1 SGHDN, CDR2 FVKESK. The V gene lost 1 base and the J gene lost 3 bases, with 18 bases spanning the gap. The CDR3 is made up of 17 amino acids. CDR3 nucleotide sequence: TGTGCCAGCAGCCAAGCGTATCGGAGCCAAAGAGACACTGAAGCTTTCTTT. Its translation is CASSQAYRSQRDTEAFF.

The chain joins TRBV6-1 to TRBJ1-4; no clear D. Germline V gives CDR1 MNHNS, CDR2 SASEGT. Trimming took off 6 bases at V and 3 bases at J, with 14 bases between the two ends. This CDR3 spans 15 amino acids. CDR3 sequence reads: CASRGLGSANEKLFF. In nucleotides, the CDR3 is TGTGCCAGCAGGGGCTTAGGGTCGGCTAATGAAAAACTGTTTTTT.